The 19 T cell receptor beta chains given below trace back to one sample, sequenced in a study of technical replicates of blood from several donors. The protocol was immunoSEQ multiplex PCR, while the TCRdb copy is restricted to in-frame clones and leaves out a portion. The repertoire holds 60,000 or so clones, with 97% as singletons. Sequenced input: T cells isolated from PBMCs. The receptors originated from a human donor in good health.

The chain employs TRBV28 and TRBJ2-2; 9 bases agree with TRBD1. CDR1 is MDHEN and CDR2 is SYDVKM in the germline V gene. The J segment lost 6 bases and the V segment lost 8 bases, leaving 10 bases of the junction unmatched. CDR3 length equals 15 residues. CDR3 DNA: TGTGCCAGCCGTGCCGGGACAGGGATACCCGGGGAGCTGTTTTTT. Protein sequence: CASRAGTGIPGELFF.

The chain is built from TRBV27 and TRBJ2-1, with D perhaps matching TRBD2 (5 bases). Germline CDR1 reads MNHEY; CDR2 reads SMNVEV (reference sequence). The CDR3 spans 15 residues. V lost 1 base and J 12 bases, leaving 19 bases between the germline ends. CDR3 protein: CASSLLTDLVRGQFF. DNA for the CDR3: TGTGCCAGCAGTTTATTAACGGACCTCGTACGGGGGCAGTTCTTC.

The chain links TRBV28 to TRBJ1-4; D remains ambiguous. This CDR3 is built from 14 residues. The V gene lost 3 bases and the J gene lost 0 bases, with 5 bases spanning the gap. CDR1 and CDR2 from the germline V gene are MDHEN and SYDVKM. CDR3: CASSFPSTNEKLFF. CDR3 bases: TGTGCCAGCAGTTTTCCATCAACTAATGAAAAACTGTTTTTT.

The rearrangement joins TRBV7-6 to TRBJ2-5; 12 bases match TRBD2. V lost 2 bases and J lost 5; bases outside the gene matches: 3. The CDR3 has 15 amino acids. Germline V gene lookup returns CDR1 SGHVS and CDR2 FNYEAQ. The CDR3 reads CASSLSLAGGETQYF. The CDR3 coding sequence is TGTGCCAGCAGCTTATCGCTAGCGGGAGGGGAGACCCAGTACTTC.

The chain employs TRBV18 and TRBJ2-1; 11 bases match TRBD2. CDR1 and CDR2 (germline): KGHSH, LQKENI. V lost 2 bases and J lost 12; bases outside the gene matches: 6. The CDR3 extends over 14 amino acids. CDR3: CASSPGTSGGGQFF. CDR3 nucleotides: TGTGCCAGCTCACCAGGGACTAGCGGCGGGGGGCAGTTCTTC.

This clone came up once. This chain connects TRBV10-3 to TRBJ2-1; 9 nucleotides match TRBD2. Germline V gene lookup returns CDR1 ENHRY and CDR2 SYGVKD. The V segment lost 11 bases and the J segment 10 bases; nucleotides outside the gene matches: 9. The CDR3 covers 12 residues. The CDR3 DNA follows: TGTGCCTCTAGCCAGCGGGGGGACGAGCAGTTCTTC. Protein: CASSQRGDEQFF.

The genes are TRBV11-2 and TRBJ2-1, with 8 bases matching TRBD2. V was pared by 7 bases and J by 4 bases, with 9 bases of the junction left unmatched. This CDR3 has 15 residues. Germline loops: CDR1 SGHAT, CDR2 FQNNGV. The chain's CDR3 is CASTLRSGGYNEQFF. CDR3 nucleotides: TGTGCCAGCACCCTCAGGAGCGGGGGATACAATGAGCAGTTCTTC.

The chain combines TRBV13 with TRBJ2-7; 8 nucleotides line up with TRBD1. The trim removed 8 bases at V and 0 bases at J, leaving 6 bases unmatched. From germline, CDR1 is PRHDT and CDR2 FYEKMQ (reference sequence). This CDR3 comprises 14 residues. CDR3 sequence (DNA): TGTGCCAGCTCCAGGGGGCTGAGCTCCTACGAGCAGTACTTC. This translates into CASSRGLSSYEQYF.

This chain's CDR3 is CASMSLLDEQYF. The CDR3 DNA reads TGTGCCAGCATGAGTCTTCTGGACGAGCAGTACTTC. The rearrangement uses TRBV6-1 and TRBJ2-7; D is unclear. V gave up 7 bases and J gave up 5 bases, with 12 bases separating them. The V gene's germline CDR1 is MNHNS and CDR2 SASEGT. The CDR3 has 12 amino acids.

The chain carries TRBV5-1 and TRBJ1-2; 7 bases align to TRBD1. The CDR3 is 15 amino acids. CDR1 and CDR2 (germline): SGHRS, YFSETQ. The junction had 3 bases not matched to a gene; V was cut back by 0 bases and J by 1 base. In DNA, the CDR3 is TGCGCCAGCAGCTTGGAGACAGGGTATAACTATGGCTACACCTTC. Translated: CASSLETGYNYGYTF.

CDR3 protein: CASSAYGRGESNSPLHF. The CDR3 DNA is TGTGCCAGCAGTGCTTACGGCAGGGGGGAAAGTAATTCACCCCTCCACTTT. The chain combines TRBV25-1 with TRBJ1-6; 7 bases are shared with TRBD1. Trimming removed 4 bases from V and 6 bases from J; junction bases left unmatched: 12. The CDR3 is 17 residues long. Germline values: CDR1 MGHDK, CDR2 SYGVNS.

J is TRBJ2-3 and V is TRBV4-1; TRBD2 matches 7 bases. V shed 1 base, J shed 1 base, and the junction held 2 bases outside the gene matches. This CDR3 has 15 amino acids. Germline values: CDR1 MGHRA, CDR2 YSYEKL. CDR3: CASSQVGGGTDTQYF. The CDR3, as DNA: TGCGCCAGCAGCCAAGTGGGAGGGGGCACAGATACGCAGTATTTT.

The rearrangement uses TRBV6-1 and TRBJ1-2, with D possibly being TRBD1 (6 bases). The V gene lost 4 bases and the J gene lost 1 base, with 16 bases spanning the gap. The CDR3 has 16 amino acids. Germline-derived CDR1 and CDR2 are MNHNS and SASEGT. The CDR3 nucleotides are TGTGCCAGCAGTGGACAGGTACCACCAGTTAACTATGGCTACACCTTC. Its translation is CASSGQVPPVNYGYTF.

This clone was recorded only once. The V gene is TRBV29-1, the J gene TRBJ1-1; the D gene is possibly TRBD1 (6 bases). CDR1 is SQVTM and CDR2 is ANQGSEA in the germline V gene. CDR3 length equals 11 residues. V lost 7 bases, J lost 3 bases, and 9 bases lay in between. The CDR3 loop is CSGTAHTEAFF. CDR3 coding DNA: TGCAGCGGGACAGCGCACACTGAAGCTTTCTTT.

The chain links TRBV5-1 to TRBJ1-2; 9 positions agree with TRBD1. The V gene end was trimmed by 4 bases and the J gene end by 7 bases; junction bases not matched to a gene: 5. The CDR3 is made up of 13 amino acids. CDR1 is SGHRS and CDR2 is YFSETQ in the germline V gene. The CDR3 here is CASSEQGASGYTF. Here the CDR3 DNA reads TGCGCCAGCAGCGAACAGGGGGCGTCTGGCTACACCTTC.

This clone occurred once. The chain uses TRBV4-2 and TRBJ2-1; 11 nucleotides align to TRBD2. From germline, CDR1 is LGHNA and CDR2 YNFKEQ. Trimming cost V 6 bases and J 6 bases; bases outside gene matches: 10. The CDR3 length is 16 residues. The CDR3 DNA follows: TGTGCCAGCAGTCTCCAGACTAGCGGGATGTTCAATGAGCAGTTCTTC. It translates to CASSLQTSGMFNEQFF.

This sequence joins TRBV27 and TRBJ2-2; the match to TRBD1 covers 7 bases. Trimming at V came to 8 bases and at J to 3 bases, leaving 12 bases not matched to a gene. Germline V gene lookup returns CDR1 MNHEY and CDR2 SMNVEV (reference sequence). The CDR3 is 16 residues long. The CDR3 nucleotides read TGTGCCAGCGGCTTCGCCGACAGGGTAGACACCGGGGAGCTGTTTTTT. Its protein is CASGFADRVDTGELFF.

The DNA of the CDR3 is TGTGCCAGTAGATACAGGGCGAGGTGGGACTACACCTTC. Translation: CASRYRARWDYTF. This chain connects TRBV6-1 to TRBJ1-2; tentative D call: TRBD1 (6 bases). Germline CDR1 and CDR2: MNHNS and SASEGT. V shed 9 bases and J shed 10 bases, with 21 bases lying between them. The CDR3 runs 13 residues.

The gene calls are TRBV5-1 and TRBJ2-7, with 14 bases that match TRBD2. This CDR3 comprises 15 residues. Germline V CDR1 and CDR2: SGHRS, YFSETQ. The V gene end was trimmed by 4 bases and the J gene end by 5 bases; junction bases not matched to a gene: 5. This CDR3 is CASSPGTSGSHEQYF. DNA of the CDR3: TGCGCCAGCAGCCCAGGGACTAGCGGGAGCCACGAGCAGTACTTC.